This TCR beta chain was profiled in a study of blood T cell repertoires in COVID-19. At the level of the study: PBMCs, B-cell-depleted T cells, or T cells were the source of the cDNA or gDNA that made up the material.

Produced via immunoSEQ multiplex PCR; TCRdb's table is partial and in-frame only. Of tens of thousands of clones listed, over 75% were seen once; the top ten hold roughly 12%. Germline assignment: CDR1 SGHAT and CDR2 FQNNGV. Trimming removed 4 bases from V and 0 bases from J, with 14 bases in between. This CDR3 region has 16 residues. This TCR was recovered from a man at least 80 years old with acute or convalescent COVID-19. The chain combines TRBV11-2 with TRBJ2-3; tentatively, D is TRBD2 (6 bases). Specimen: peripheral blood. CDR3 nucleotide sequence: TGTGCCAGCAGCTATCGGAACGGGGGAAGCACAGATACGCAGTATTTT. It translates to CASSYRNGGSTDTQYF. The entire variable domain, with the rest obtained from reference TRBV11-2 and TRBJ2-3, is as follows: EAGVAQSPRYKIIEKRQSVAFWCNPISGHATLYWYQQILGQGPKLLIQFQNNGVVDDSQLPKDRFSAERLKGVDSTLKIQPAKLEDSAVYLCASSYRNGGSTDTQYFGPGTRLTVL.